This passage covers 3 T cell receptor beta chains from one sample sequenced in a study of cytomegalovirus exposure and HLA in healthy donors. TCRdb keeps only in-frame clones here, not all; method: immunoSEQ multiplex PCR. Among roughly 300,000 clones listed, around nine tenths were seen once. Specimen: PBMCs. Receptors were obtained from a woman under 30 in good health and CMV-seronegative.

CDR3 loop: CASGLGQGADEQYF. In DNA, the CDR3 is TGTGCTAGTGGTTTGGGACAGGGGGCGGACGAGCAGTACTTC. The chain couples TRBV12-5 to TRBJ2-7; 10 bases align to TRBD1. The junction had 2 bases not matched to a gene; V was cut back by 1 base and J by 5 bases. Germline-derived CDR1 and CDR2 are LGHNT and FRNRAP. The CDR3 is made up of 14 amino acids. Supplemented by reference TRBV12-5 and TRBJ2-7, the full variable domain reads DARVTQTPRHKVTEMGQEVTMRCQPILGHNTVFWYRQTMMQGLELLAYFRNRAPLDDSGMPKDRFSAEMPDATLATLKIQPSEPRDSAVYFCASGLGQGADEQYFGPGTRLTVT.

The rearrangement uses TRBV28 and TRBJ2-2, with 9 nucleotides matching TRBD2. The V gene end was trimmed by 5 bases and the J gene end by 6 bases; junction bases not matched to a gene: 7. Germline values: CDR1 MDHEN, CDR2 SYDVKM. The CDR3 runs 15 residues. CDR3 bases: TGTGCCAGCAGTCGACTAGCGGAGGTCCCCGGGGAGCTGTTTTTT. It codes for CASSRLAEVPGELFF.

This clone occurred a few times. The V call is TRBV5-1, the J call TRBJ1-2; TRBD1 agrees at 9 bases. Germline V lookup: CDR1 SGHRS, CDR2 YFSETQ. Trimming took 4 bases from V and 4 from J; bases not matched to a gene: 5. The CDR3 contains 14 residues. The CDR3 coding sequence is TGCGCCAGCAGCCCGGGACAGGGCGCCTATGGCTACACCTTC. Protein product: CASSPGQGAYGYTF.